The clone carrying this T cell receptor (beta chain) was recorded a few times. Authors' data handling: Amplification from reference gene primers served as the basis for estimated nucleated cell counts. Using immunoSEQ multiplex PCR, the repertoire was profiled, and TCRdb retains in-frame clones only, with some absent. V and J calls and clone size follow that table, whereas D and trimming were derived from the DNA. The sample carries about 200,000 clones, 90% to 95% recorded once. Seattle patients were enrolled during active infection and followed longitudinally. The sample originates from a study of blood T cell repertoires in COVID-19. For the study at large: COVID-19 samples, acute and convalescent, were from the United States, Italy and Spain.

V lost 3 bases to trimming and J lost 6 bases, with 15 bases between them. CDR3 size: 15 residues. Per the germline V gene, CDR1 is WNHNN and CDR2 is SYGVQD (reference sequence). The receptor was isolated from a man aged 25 to 45 with COVID-19, enrolled during active disease. The sequenced sample consisted of peripheral blood. The V call is TRBV10-1, the J call TRBJ2-1, with D possibly being TRBD2 (5 bases). The CDR3 sequence is CASSESGPNFNEQFF. CDR3 DNA: TGCGCCAGCAGTGAAAGCGGTCCGAATTTCAATGAGCAGTTCTTC.